A single sample gave rise to the 10 T cell receptor beta chains below, sequenced in a study of blood T cell repertoires in COVID-19. Profiled with immunoSEQ multiplex PCR; TCRdb holds only in-frame clones, not every one. This repertoire shows 50,000 to 60,000 clones, around 85% found once; its top ten account for 10% to 15%. The source material was peripheral blood. The receptors derive from a human donor in a cohort sampled during active COVID-19.

The chain has TRBV18 and TRBJ2-5, with D hard to call. The V gene's germline CDR1 is KGHSH and CDR2 LQKENI. The CDR3 runs to 12 residues. V was trimmed by 0 bases and J by 5 bases, leaving 4 bases between them. The CDR3 protein is CASSPPGETQYF. The CDR3 coding sequence is TGTGCCAGCTCACCACCCGGGGAGACCCAGTACTTC.

The chain couples TRBV30 to TRBJ1-1; D is unresolved. The CDR3 totals 13 residues. Germline V lookup: CDR1 GTSNPN, CDR2 SVGIG (reference sequence). V was clipped by 0 bases and J by 5 bases, with 10 bases between them. The CDR3 region has the DNA TGTGCCTGGAGTGTACAATTCCTGACTGAAGCTTTCTTT. This translates into CAWSVQFLTEAFF. The variable domain in full, completed from reference TRBV30 and TRBJ1-1, reads SQTIHQWPATLVQPVGSPLSLECTVEGTSNPNLYWYRQAAGRGLQLLFYSVGIGQISSEVPQNLSASRPQDRQFILSSKKLLLSDSGFYLCAWSVQFLTEAFFGQGTRLTVV.

The rearrangement joins TRBV28 to TRBJ2-7; TRBD1 matches 9 bases. V lost 5 bases to trimming and J lost 4 bases; unmatched junction nucleotides: 12. In germline, CDR1 is MDHEN, CDR2 SYDVKM. There are 16 residues in the CDR3. In DNA, the CDR3 is TGTGCCAGCAGTCCTCGAGGGACAGGGAAGTCGTACGAGCAGTACTTC. Protein sequence: CASSPRGTGKSYEQYF. The complete variable domain, with remaining parts taken from reference TRBV28 and TRBJ2-7, reads DVKVTQSSRYLVKRTGEKVFLECVQDMDHENMFWYRQDPGLGLRLIYFSYDVKMKEKGDIPEGYSVSREKKERFSLILESASTNQTSMYLCASSPRGTGKSYEQYFGPGTRLTVT.

This chain joins TRBV9 and TRBJ2-1; 10 bases are a match to TRBD2. This CDR3 contains 15 residues. The J segment lost 10 bases and the V segment lost 6 bases, leaving 13 bases of the junction unmatched. CDR1 SGDLS and CDR2 YYNGEE come from the germline V gene. The CDR3: CASTGGSGRASEQFF. CDR3 bases: TGTGCCAGCACTGGGGGAAGCGGGAGGGCCAGCGAGCAGTTCTTC.

Here the CDR3 reads CASSRDLTSGRAVEQFF. As DNA, the CDR3 is TGCGCCAGCAGCCGCGACCTCACTAGCGGGAGGGCCGTCGAGCAGTTCTTC. The chain is built from TRBV4-3 and TRBJ2-1; 13 bases match TRBD2. There are 17 residues in the CDR3. Germline loops: CDR1 LGHNA, CDR2 YSLEER. With 4 bases clipped from V and 10 bases from J, the junction kept 13 bases outside the gene matches.

To note about this clone: At the DNA level, this CDR3 is encoded by other sequences in the same sample as well. The chain carries TRBV5-1 and TRBJ1-1; D possibly corresponds to TRBD1 (5 bases). This CDR3 spans 14 amino acids. Per the germline V gene, CDR1 is SGHRS and CDR2 is YFSETQ. Trimming cost V 4 bases and J 4 bases, with 14 bases left between them. The CDR3 DNA follows: TGCGCCAGCAGCCTGGACGCCGGGGGCACTGAAGCTTTCTTT. This encodes CASSLDAGGTEAFF.

The chain employs TRBV6-6 and TRBJ1-1, with 7 bases matching TRBD1. This CDR3 has 15 amino acids. Looked up from germline, CDR1 is MNHNY and CDR2 is SVGAGI (reference sequence). Trimming at V came to 0 bases and at J to 5 bases, leaving 6 bases not matched to a gene. The CDR3 here is CASSYSGTAMTEAFF. CDR3 DNA sequence: TGTGCCAGCAGTTACTCGGGGACAGCAATGACTGAAGCTTTCTTT.

V usage is TRBV12-5 and J usage is TRBJ2-1; 8 bases are shared with TRBD2. With V trimmed by 4 bases and J by 9 bases, 8 bases remained unmatched. The CDR3 is made up of 14 amino acids. The germline V gene has CDR1 LGHNT and CDR2 FRNRAP. The chain's CDR3 is CASGSEAGAFEQFF. In DNA, the CDR3 is TGTGCTAGTGGTTCGGAAGCGGGAGCTTTTGAGCAGTTCTTC.

The chain recombines TRBV12-1 with TRBJ2-1; the table's D call, TRBD1, has no DNA check behind it. TRBV12-1 corresponds to a pseudogene. The CDR3 has 16 amino acids. CDR3 amino acids: CASSCTVPGQYNEQFF. CDR3 DNA sequence: TGTGCCAGCAGCTGCACCGTCCCGGGACAATACAATGAGCAGTTCTTC.

The chain joins TRBV5-1 to TRBJ2-3; D is ambiguous. The CDR3 runs to 15 residues. V lost 0 bases and J lost 0, with 8 bases in between. Germline V CDR1 and CDR2: SGHRS, YFSETQ. The CDR3 DNA sequence: TGCGCCAGCAGCTTGGTCGGGTATAGCACAGATACGCAGTATTTT. Translation gives CASSLVGYSTDTQYF.